The 16 T cell receptor beta chains listed next were all sequenced from one sample in a study of cytomegalovirus exposure and HLA in healthy donors. This PCR relied on a set of 60 Vbeta primers and 13 Jbeta primers. The data were produced by immunoSEQ multiplex PCR, yet TCRdb's version contains in-frame clones alone and is incomplete. This sample has about 140,000 clones, with roughly 80% found just once. Sequenced: PBMCs. Receptor source: a female donor in good health and CMV-seronegative.

This clone has just a few counts. The chain couples TRBV6-6 to TRBJ1-5, with unresolved D. Trimming left V 6 bases short and J 3 bases short, with 12 bases between. Germline V gene data show CDR1 as MNHNY and CDR2 as SVGAGI (reference sequence). The CDR3 totals 14 residues. The CDR3: CASSLRRDNQPQHF. DNA for the CDR3: TGTGCCAGCAGCCTCCGACGGGACAATCAGCCCCAGCATTTT.

This rearrangement joins TRBV7-8 to TRBJ2-7, with D unresolved. V lost 1 base, J lost 2 bases, and 9 bases lay in between. Germline CDR1 SGHVS, CDR2 FQNEAQ. CDR3 length equals 14 residues. This CDR3 is CASSLDPITYEQYF. The CDR3 DNA is TGTGCCAGCAGCTTAGACCCTATCACCTACGAGCAGTACTTC. The full variable domain, completed using reference TRBV7-8 and TRBJ2-7, is GAGVSQSPRYKVAKRGQDVALRCDPISGHVSLFWYQQALGQGPEFLTYFQNEAQLDKSGLPSDRFFAERPEGSVSTLKIQRTQQEDSAVYLCASSLDPITYEQYFGPGTRLTVT.

V usage is TRBV11-2 and J usage is TRBJ2-7, with D possibly matching TRBD2 (5 bases). V gave up 6 bases and J gave up 6 bases, with 18 bases separating them. The CDR3 sequence is 14 residues long. CDR1 is SGHAT and CDR2 is FQNNGV in the germline V gene. The CDR3 spells CASSRAEGRVEQYF. The CDR3 DNA is TGTGCCAGCAGTCGGGCAGAGGGTCGGGTCGAGCAGTACTTC.

This chain links TRBV10-2 with TRBJ1-6; 10 nucleotides line up with TRBD1. V was pared by 2 bases and J by 7 bases, with 5 bases of the junction left unmatched. CDR3 size: 16 residues. Germline V lookup: CDR1 WSHSY, CDR2 SAAADI. CDR3 DNA sequence: TGCGCCAGCAGTGAGGCTTGGACAGGGGGAAATTCACCCCTCCACTTT. This translates into CASSEAWTGGNSPLHF.

The rearrangement links TRBV4-3 to TRBJ2-7; 7 nucleotides match TRBD1. CDR1 and CDR2 from the germline V gene are LGHNA and YSLEER. The CDR3 consists of 17 residues. The V and J ends lost 1 base and 0 bases, in that order; junction bases with no gene match: 9. The DNA of the CDR3 is TGCGCCAGCAGCCAAGGGACAGGAGGTTTAAGCTCCTACGAGCAGTACTTC. It encodes CASSQGTGGLSSYEQYF.

The V call is TRBV7-2, the J call TRBJ2-7; TRBD2 matches 15 bases. The CDR3 covers 17 residues. The germline V gene has CDR1 SGHTA and CDR2 FQGNSA. V gave up 1 base and J gave up 3 bases; unmatched junction bases: 4. CDR3 nucleotides: TGTGCCAGCAGCTTAGTGGGACTAGCGGGAGGAAACTACGAGCAGTACTTC. Amino acid sequence: CASSLVGLAGGNYEQYF.

The chain recombines TRBV4-1 with TRBJ1-5; 8 bases align to TRBD1. In germline, CDR1 is MGHRA, CDR2 YSYEKL. Germline trimming cut 0 bases from V and 5 bases from J; bases unmatched to any gene: 9. The CDR3 is 17 amino acids. The CDR3 loop reads CASSQEGRGRGYQPQHF. CDR3 nucleotides: TGCGCCAGCAGCCAAGAGGGCAGGGGGCGAGGCTATCAGCCCCAGCATTTT.

This chain uses TRBV7-2 with TRBJ2-5, with 8 positions matching TRBD1. V dropped 5 bases and J dropped 8; count of bases not matched to a gene: 7. CDR1 and CDR2 from the germline V gene are SGHTA and FQGNSA. The CDR3 has 13 amino acids. This CDR3 is CASSQGAMFTQYF. As DNA, the CDR3 is TGTGCCAGCAGCCAGGGGGCGATGTTTACCCAGTACTTC.

This rearrangement joins TRBV30 to TRBJ1-2; TRBD1 matches at 7 bases. Trimming removed 4 bases from V and 3 bases from J; junction bases left unmatched: 2. Germline assignment: CDR1 GTSNPN and CDR2 SVGIG (reference sequence). The CDR3 extends over 12 amino acids. CDR3 DNA sequence: TGTGCCTGGAACCAGGGGGACTATGGCTACACCTTC. Translation: CAWNQGDYGYTF.

The chain joins TRBV9 to TRBJ2-5; TRBD1 agrees at 7 bases. Trimming removed 0 bases from V and 3 bases from J; junction bases left unmatched: 5. From germline, CDR1 is SGDLS and CDR2 YYNGEE. The CDR3 is made up of 15 amino acids. The CDR3 coding sequence is TGTGCCAGCAGCGTAGCAGGGACAGCTAAAGAGACCCAGTACTTC. It codes for CASSVAGTAKETQYF.

To note about this clone: The sample contains more than one DNA sequence encoding this CDR3. V gene TRBV30 combines with J gene TRBJ1-2, with TRBD1 identical over 7 bases. Unmatched junction bases numbered 3, after V lost 3 bases and J lost 8 bases. The CDR3 runs to 11 residues. Germline CDR1 and CDR2: GTSNPN and SVGIG (reference sequence). CDR3 nucleotide sequence: TGTGCCTGGAGCAAAGGGGGCGGCTACACCTTC. Encoded protein: CAWSKGGGYTF.

The rearrangement joins TRBV28 to TRBJ1-1; maybe TRBD1 (6 bases). Per germline, CDR1 MDHEN and CDR2 SYDVKM. This CDR3 is 13 amino acids long. V gave up 5 bases and J gave up 3 bases, with 10 bases separating them. CDR3 residues: CASSPGVHTEAFF. In nucleotides, the CDR3 is TGTGCCAGCAGTCCAGGGGTCCACACTGAAGCTTTCTTT.

The CDR3 is CASSFRGRNNEQFF. CDR3 coding DNA: TGCGCCAGCAGCTTCCGGGGGAGGAACAATGAGCAGTTCTTC. The chain recombines TRBV5-1 with TRBJ2-1; maybe TRBD2 (6 bases). Per the germline V gene, CDR1 is SGHRS and CDR2 is YFSETQ. The V end was cut by 2 bases, the J end by 5 bases, with 11 bases between. This CDR3 spans 14 amino acids.

DNA of the CDR3: TGTGCCAGCTCACAGGAACTAGCGGGGGTCCAAGAGACCCAGTACTTC. Protein product: CASSQELAGVQETQYF. The chain has TRBV18 and TRBJ2-5; 11 nucleotides line up with TRBD2. Germline lookup yields CDR1 KGHSH and CDR2 LQKENI. This CDR3 is built from 16 residues. V shed 4 bases, J shed 1 base, and the junction held 5 bases outside the gene matches.

CDR3 in amino acids: CASSASGAGTDTQYF. CDR3 sequence (DNA): TGTGCCAGCAGTGCTAGCGGGGCAGGGACAGATACGCAGTATTTT. V is TRBV28 and J is TRBJ2-3, with 9 positions matching TRBD2. The CDR3 has 15 residues. Germline-derived CDR1 and CDR2 are MDHEN and SYDVKM. The V and J ends lost 5 bases and 3 bases, in that order; junction bases with no gene match: 6.

This sequence joins TRBV30 and TRBJ1-5; D not resolved. Trimming left V 7 bases short and J 4 bases short, with 5 bases between. CDR1 is GTSNPN, CDR2 SVGIG, per germline (reference sequence). The CDR3 is made up of 10 amino acids. The CDR3 sequence is CAFLNQPQHF. Written as DNA, the CDR3 is TGTGCCTTCCTAAATCAGCCCCAGCATTTT.